The rows below give T cell receptor beta chains drawn from one sample of a study of regulatory T cells in long-lasting Graves disease. TCRdb called the multiplex PCR reads again in MiXCR, with one record for every CDR3 protein. This repertoire shows 550,000 to 700,000 distinct CDR3 sequences, more than 15% found once; its top ten account for around 13%. The same data also went into a second study, on T cells in Graves' hyperthyroidism and ophthalmopathy.

The sample was peripheral blood mononuclear cells (PBMCs), taken at new diagnosis, from a patient treated with antithyroid drugs. The receptor source for this set is a man between 18 and 35 years old with Graves disease. Each CDR3 is given with its conserved first and last residue. The order of the fields is D gene, clone size, V gene, J gene, CDR3 protein, CDR3 DNA. A D gene is named only where the DNA matches it firmly. Some rows have no size entry. The others give once, few or many, or a class for an expanded clone.

.	.	TRBV5-1	TRBJ2-3	CASSLPGADPTDTQYF	TGCGCCAGCAGCTTGCCCGGGGCCGACCCAACAGATACGCAGTATTTT
TRBD2	.	TRBV4-2	TRBJ2-1	CASSQPTSGTYNEQFF	TGTGCCAGCAGCCAACCGACTAGCGGGACCTACAATGAGCAGTTCTTC
.	.	TRBV7-9	TRBJ1-2	CASSLEDFGYGYTF	TGTGCCAGCAGCTTAGAAGACTTCGGCTATGGCTACACCTTC
.	many	TRBV28	TRBJ1-1	CASSLFLENTEAFF	TGTGCCAGCAGTTTATTTTTGGAGAACACTGAAGCTTTCTTT
.	many	TRBV12-3/TRBV12-4	TRBJ2-7	CASSLSGRDSYEQYF	TGTGCCAGCAGTTTATCGGGCAGGGACTCCTACGAGCAGTACTTC
.	once	TRBV6-1	TRBJ2-6	CASSILWQRGSGANVLTF	TGTGCCAGCAGTATACTATGGCAACGGGGCTCTGGGGCCAACGTCCTGACTTTC
.	.	TRBV3-1	TRBJ1-1	CASSPAEWNTEAFF	TGTGCCAGCAGCCCAGCGGAATGGAACACTGAAGCTTTCTTT
TRBD1	.	TRBV30	TRBJ1-4	CAWDGTGAAKLFF	TGTGCCTGGGACGGGACAGGGGCCGCAAAACTGTTTTTT
TRBD2	few	TRBV6-2/TRBV6-3	TRBJ2-1	CASSYLGSGSSYNEQFF	TGTGCCAGCAGTTACTTGGGTAGCGGGAGTTCCTACAATGAGCAGTTCTTC
.	many	TRBV5-8	TRBJ2-1	CASRRRDEENEQFF	TGTGCCAGCAGGCGCCGGGATGAGGAAAATGAGCAGTTCTTC
TRBD2	.	TRBV5-4	TRBJ2-2	CASSLEGLAGANGELFF	TGTGCCAGCAGCTTGGAGGGACTAGCGGGAGCTAACGGGGAGCTGTTTTTT
TRBD1	.	TRBV20-1	TRBJ1-5	CSGRTGYGKPQHF	TGCAGTGGCAGGACAGGGTATGGTAAGCCCCAGCATTTT
.	many	TRBV12-3/TRBV12-4	TRBJ2-7	CASSHYSGPSYYEQYF	TGTGCCAGCAGTCATTACTCCGGGCCCAGCTACTACGAGCAGTACTTC
.	many	TRBV15	TRBJ2-7	CATSSERDTYEQYF	TGTGCCACCAGCAGCGAACGGGACACCTACGAGCAGTACTTC
TRBD2	.	TRBV11-2	TRBJ2-7	CASSLGPAGDVYEQYF	TGTGCCAGCAGCTTGGGCCCAGCGGGAGATGTCTACGAGCAGTACTTC
TRBD1	.	TRBV7-8	TRBJ2-2	CASTRTGVHTGELFF	TGTGCCAGCACCAGGACAGGGGTCCACACCGGGGAGCTGTTTTTT
.	.	TRBV2	TRBJ2-7	CASSPWGEVDYEQYF	TGTGCCAGCAGCCCCTGGGGCGAGGTCGACTACGAGCAGTACTTC
.	few	TRBV5-1	TRBJ1-6	CASSSSDGSPLHF	TGCGCCAGCAGCTCCTCAGACGGATCACCCCTCCACTTT
.	few	TRBV30	TRBJ1-1	CAWVGQLNTEAFF	TGTGCCTGGGTCGGACAGTTGAACACTGAAGCTTTCTTT
.	.	TRBV20-1	TRBJ1-5	CSAKVRLGGSPGQPQHF	TGCAGTGCTAAGGTTAGGTTGGGGGGCAGTCCGGGGCAGCCCCAGCATTTT
.	few	TRBV29-1	TRBJ1-3	CSAYLVEPRNTIYF	TGCAGCGCTTACCTAGTAGAACCCCGAAACACCATATATTTT
TRBD1	few	TRBV3-1	TRBJ1-5	CASSWKQGWNQPQHF	TGTGCCAGCAGCTGGAAACAGGGGTGGAATCAGCCCCAGCATTTT
.	few	TRBV5-1	TRBJ2-3	CASSEIQGGTDTQYF	TGCGCCAGCAGCGAAATCCAGGGGGGAACAGATACGCAGTATTTT
TRBD2	many	TRBV27	TRBJ2-7	CASGLAEGNEQYF	TGTGCCAGCGGACTAGCGGAGGGGAACGAGCAGTACTTC
TRBD1	many	TRBV29-1	TRBJ1-1	CSVERIDRDWGTEAFF	TGCAGCGTTGAACGGATCGACAGGGATTGGGGCACTGAAGCTTTCTTT
.	.	TRBV12-3/TRBV12-4	TRBJ1-2	CAAASTANYGYTF	TGTGCCGCAGCCAGCACTGCTAACTATGGCTACACCTTC
TRBD1	many	TRBV2	TRBJ2-7	CASSDDQGAPAGQYF	TGTGCCAGCAGTGACGACCAGGGGGCCCCTGCTGGGCAGTACTTC
.	.	TRBV6-1	TRBJ2-7	CASRPSGDQEQYF	TGTGCCAGCAGGCCCTCGGGAGATCAGGAGCAGTACTTC
.	.	TRBV19	TRBJ2-3	CASSIRDHPTDTQYF	TGTGCCAGTAGTATCCGGGACCACCCCACAGATACGCAGTATTTT
TRBD2	few	TRBV5-1	TRBJ2-7	CASSLAETSGTYEQYF	TGCGCCAGCAGCTTGGCCGAAACTAGCGGCACCTACGAGCAGTACTTC
.	.	TRBV7-3	TRBJ2-2	CASSLSVGLDTGELFF	TGTGCCAGCAGCTTAAGTGTAGGATTAGACACCGGGGAGCTGTTTTTT
TRBD1	.	TRBV27	TRBJ1-1	CASSQDPGGGTEAFF	TGTGCCAGCAGTCAAGATCCAGGGGGCGGCACTGAAGCTTTCTTT
.	few	TRBV2	TRBJ1-1	CASSTSGESSTEAFF	TGTGCCAGCAGTACCTCGGGAGAATCGAGCACTGAAGCTTTCTTT
.	many	TRBV3-1	TRBJ2-1	CASSQEGGGTHQFF	TGTGCCAGCAGCCAAGAGGGAGGGGGGACTCATCAGTTCTTC
.	many	TRBV5-1	TRBJ1-1	CASSVRQNTEAFF	TGCGCCAGCTCAGTTCGCCAGAACACTGAAGCTTTCTTT
.	.	TRBV11-2	TRBJ1-6	CASSLVGRVDSPLHF	TGTGCCAGCAGCTTAGTGGGCAGGGTAGATTCACCCCTCCACTTT
.	.	TRBV30	TRBJ1-1	CAWSFMGNTEALF	TGTGCCTGGAGTTTTATGGGGAACACTGAAGCTCTCTTT
.	many	TRBV30	TRBJ1-2	CAWGPGNLNYGYTF	TGTGCCTGGGGTCCGGGGAACCTAAACTATGGCTACACCTTC
.	.	TRBV27	TRBJ2-3	CASSLGWREDLTDTQYF	TGTGCCAGCAGTTTAGGCTGGAGGGAAGATCTCACAGATACGCAGTATTTT
.	few	TRBV5-5	TRBJ1-5	CASSPLGNRQPQHF	TGTGCCAGCAGCCCCCTAGGGAATCGGCAGCCCCAGCATTTT
.	many	TRBV2	TRBJ2-5	CASSHSQTSWFETQYF	TGTGCCAGCAGTCATTCACAGACTAGTTGGTTTGAGACCCAGTACTTC
TRBD1	.	TRBV7-9	TRBJ1-4	CASSHRGTDEKLFF	TGTGCCAGCAGCCACAGGGGGACTGACGAAAAACTGTTTTTT
.	many	TRBV2	TRBJ2-7	CASSRSAGQYF	TGTGCCAGCAGCAGGTCTGCTGGGCAGTACTTC
TRBD1	many	TRBV10-3	TRBJ1-5	CAISESQGGGSNQPQHF	TGTGCCATCAGTGAGTCCCAGGGGGGCGGGAGCAATCAGCCCCAGCATTTT
.	few	TRBV7-8	TRBJ1-1	CAGSLALNTEAFF	TGTGCCGGCAGCTTAGCACTGAACACTGAAGCTTTCTTT
TRBD1	many	TRBV3-1	TRBJ1-5	CASSHDRDQPQHF	TGTGCCAGCAGCCACGACAGGGACCAGCCCCAGCATTTT
.	.	TRBV7-8	TRBJ1-2	CASSLIVTVEEGGYTF	TGTGCCAGCAGCTTAATAGTTACAGTCGAGGAGGGTGGCTACACCTTC
TRBD1	.	TRBV27	TRBJ2-2	CASSLSLDRGRAGEPFF	TGTGCCAGCAGTTTATCCCTCGACAGGGGGCGCGCCGGGGAGCCGTTTTTT
.	.	TRBV12-3/TRBV12-4	TRBJ2-1	CASSPSLSINNEQFF	TGTGCCAGCAGCCCGTCCCTATCGATTAACAATGAGCAGTTCTTC
.	many	TRBV20-1	TRBJ2-3	CSARDEQKHTDTQYF	TGCAGTGCTAGAGATGAACAGAAACACACAGATACGCAGTATTTT
TRBD2	.	TRBV19	TRBJ2-7	CASSIALAASYEQYF	TGTGCCAGTAGTATAGCACTAGCGGCGTCCTACGAGCAGTACTTC
.	many	TRBV7-2	TRBJ2-4	CASSPGIAKNIQYF	TGTGCCAGCAGCCCGGGGATAGCCAAAAACATTCAGTACTTC
.	few	TRBV19	TRBJ2-2	CASFDAGRRAGELFF	TGTGCCAGTTTCGACGCGGGACGGCGGGCCGGGGAGCTGTTTTTT
.	.	TRBV4-2	TRBJ2-7	CASSQDTRTYEQYF	TGTGCCAGCAGCCAAGATACTAGAACCTACGAGCAGTACTTC
.	.	TRBV5-1	TRBJ2-7	CASSISDGYEQYF	TGCGCCAGCAGCATTTCGGACGGCTACGAGCAGTACTTC
TRBD1	many	TRBV28	TRBJ1-4	CASSRQGVREKLFF	TGTGCCAGCAGTAGACAGGGGGTAAGGGAAAAACTGTTTTTT
.	many	TRBV2	TRBJ2-6	CASSEILGFGANVLTF	TGTGCCAGCAGTGAAATTTTGGGGTTTGGGGCCAACGTCCTGACTTTC
.	.	TRBV29-1	TRBJ1-3	CSYPLGNTIYF	TGCAGCTACCCGCTTGGAAACACCATATATTTT
TRBD1	.	TRBV5-6	TRBJ2-7	CASSPFGTGGYEQYF	TGTGCCAGCAGCCCCTTTGGGACAGGGGGCTACGAGCAGTACTTC
.	many	TRBV5-5	TRBJ2-1	CASSLVGGAYNEQFF	TGTGCCAGCAGCTTGGTAGGCGGGGCCTACAATGAGCAGTTCTTC